Below are 9 T cell receptor beta chains sequenced from a single sample in a study of Graves' ophthalmopathy and Graves' hyperthyroidism (dated by TCRdb to 2017 to 2018). The run used an Illumina HiSeq 2000. TCR beta CDR3 regions were amplified from RNA transcripts for repertoire sequencing. The first round of RT-PCR was done with HTBI primers and the Qiagen OneStep RT-PCR kit, and was followed by a second round of multiplex PCR, then size selection and purification. The public sequencing data were trimmed at Q25 with fastp and processed into clonotypes with MiXCR by TCRdb, which kept only in-frame beta chains. Identical CDR3 protein sequences are pooled into one entry, listed with their most common genes and DNA. The sample table contains 660,000 or so distinct CDR3 sequences; only one count was recorded for 35% to 50% of them. 3% to 3.5% of the sample comes from the top ten. Sequenced material: peripheral blood. These receptors came from an adult man with Graves' ophthalmopathy.

This clonotype was recorded at least ten times. The chain couples TRBV11-2 to TRBJ1-2, with a possible D match to TRBD1 (6 bases). Germline loops: CDR1 SGHAT, CDR2 FQNNGV. V shed 0 bases and J shed 6 bases, with 11 bases lying between them. The CDR3 consists of 14 residues. The CDR3 DNA sequence: TGTGCCAGCAGCTTAGATTCAGGGGTGAATGGCTACACCTTC. This sequence encodes CASSLDSGVNGYTF.

This clonotype was counted many times. This CDR3 reads CASLNQPQHF. Written as DNA, the CDR3 is TGTGCCTCCCTCAATCAGCCCCAGCATTTT. The gene calls are TRBV24-1 and TRBJ1-5, with unresolved D. CDR3 size: 10 residues. In germline, CDR1 is KGHDR, CDR2 SFDVKD. Trimming took 12 bases from V and 3 from J, leaving 5 bases between them.

The V and J genes are TRBV15 and TRBJ2-6; D is possibly TRBD1 (6 bases). Germline V gene data show CDR1 as LNHNV and CDR2 as YYDKDF (reference sequence). Trimming took off 3 bases at V and 2 bases at J, with 11 bases between the two ends. This CDR3 comprises 16 residues. CDR3 loop: CATSSWGQAGANVLTF. CDR3 DNA sequence: TGTGCCACCAGCAGCTGGGGACAAGCTGGGGCCAACGTCCTGACTTTC.

This clonotype occurred many times. Germline is not matched at one junction end, which may reflect a read error. CDR3 sequence reads: CASSLGDTEAFF. The CDR3 bases are TGTGCCAGCAGCTTAGGGGACACTGAAGCTTTCTTT. The J gene is TRBJ1-1, the V gene TRBV5-1; tentative D call: TRBD1 (5 bases). Germline V gene lookup returns CDR1 SGHRS and CDR2 YFSETQ. This CDR3 is 12 amino acids long.

The sample holds a few counts of this clonotype. The chain has TRBV20-1 and TRBJ1-3, with unresolved D. The CDR3 has 14 residues. Germline V gene sequence: CDR1 DFQATT, CDR2 SNEGSKA (reference sequence). V lost 2 bases to trimming and J lost 0 bases, with 8 bases between them. For the CDR3, the DNA is TGCAGTGCTAGAAGACTTACCTCTGGAAACACCATATATTTT. Its translation: CSARRLTSGNTIYF.

This clonotype was detected many times. The chain couples TRBV2 to TRBJ1-1, with D possibly being TRBD1 (6 bases). Trimming removed 10 bases at V and 0 bases at J, with 12 bases between. The CDR3 covers 13 residues. Germline V gene data show CDR1 as SNHLY and CDR2 as FYNNEI. The CDR3, as DNA: TGTGCCACCACAGGGAGTCTGAACACTGAAGCTTTCTTT. Residues: CATTGSLNTEAFF.

V gene TRBV10-3 combines with J gene TRBJ1-5, with 10 nucleotides matching TRBD1. Looked up from germline, CDR1 is ENHRY and CDR2 is SYGVKD. Germline trimming cut 4 bases from V and 4 bases from J; bases unmatched to any gene: 1. CDR3 length equals 14 residues. In DNA form, the CDR3 reads TGTGCCATCAGTGGGGACAGGGGAAATCAGCCCCAGCATTTT. The encoded protein is CAISGDRGNQPQHF.

The chain couples TRBV5-1 to TRBJ1-3; TRBD1 might be the D (5 bases). The CDR3 extends over 13 amino acids. The germline V and J ends were trimmed by 4 bases and 7 bases, with 12 bases remaining between them. Looked up from germline, CDR1 is SGHRS and CDR2 is YFSETQ. The CDR3 loop is CASSTGRGNTIYF. The CDR3 DNA sequence: TGCGCCAGCAGCACGGGACGGGGGAACACCATATATTTT.

The genes are TRBV30 and TRBJ1-6, with unresolved D. The length of the CDR3 is 12 residues. V lost 4 bases to trimming and J lost 8 bases, with 9 bases between them. CDR1 GTSNPN and CDR2 SVGIG come from the germline V gene (reference sequence). The CDR3 sequence: CAWNTEHSPLHF. DNA of the CDR3: TGTGCCTGGAACACCGAACATTCACCCCTCCACTTT.